This T cell receptor (beta chain) appears in the sequencing data of a study of cytomegalovirus exposure and HLA in healthy donors. To note about this clone: The target antigen is unknown.

CDR3 length: 15 residues. With V trimmed by 1 base and J by 5 bases, 5 bases remained unmatched. In germline, CDR1 is SEHNR, CDR2 FQNEAQ (reference sequence). Method: immunoSEQ multiplex PCR; TCRdb's copy keeps in-frame clones and lacks some. The sample has some 98,000 clones; roughly 90% are singletons. Study-wide results and caveats: In vitro, three CMV-associated chains proved specific for CMV antigens.

This chain uses TRBV7-9 with TRBJ2-7; TRBD1 aligns across 10 bases. Sequencing used PBMCs. This clonotype was sampled from a man aged 18-30 years in good health and CMV-seropositive. CDR3 nucleotide sequence: TGTGCCAGCAGCTTAGGACAGGGGGCGCGCCACGAGCAGTACTTC. As protein: CASSLGQGARHEQYF.